This T cell receptor beta chain was recorded in a study of molecular identifiers for immune sequencing clone quantification. For the study at large: RNA, taken in replicates from roughly 21,000 or 96,000 naive CD8 cells, was split five ways, with four sequenced.

Previously described methods and listed TCR primers produced bulk TCR libraries. A single record per CDR3 protein comes from TCRdb applying MiXCR to the PCR reads. This sample carries 85,000 to 130,000 distinct CDR3 sequences, roughly a third of them seen once, and the ten largest clones take 4% to 4.5%. Germline V gene data show CDR1 as MNHEY and CDR2 as SMNVEV (reference sequence). Losses at the gene ends were 9 bases for V and 8 bases for J; bases not matched to a gene: 12. There are 14 residues in the CDR3. Study-wide findings and caveats: The share of molecules held by clones above 20 RNA copies was over 98% in effector cells and under 1% in naive cells.

Notes on this clonotype: The antigen remains unidentified.

The chain has TRBV27 and TRBJ2-1, with 8 nucleotides matching TRBD2. The material sequenced was naive CD8+ T cells from blood, with Jurkat cell RNA spiked in. The sample's subset: FACS-sorted CD8+CD4-CCR7+CD45RA+ naive T cells. This clonotype was sampled from a human donor in good health. Some libraries in this study had Jurkat cell RNA spiked in. The CDR3 DNA sequence: TGTGCCAGTTCCCAGGGACTAGTCGGCGATGAGCAGTTCTTC. Translating it yields CASSQGLVGDEQFF.